The source of this T cell receptor (beta chain) is a study of somatic mutations in cytotoxic T cells in rheumatoid arthritis. Findings and limits, study-wide: Rheumatoid arthritis patients showed CD8+ clonality increasing with age, unlike healthy controls. No antigen targets were known for the expanded CD8+ clones.

Points on this clone: Its antigen is unknown.

Germline V lookup: CDR1 MNHNY, CDR2 SVGAGI (reference sequence). CDR3 length: 12 amino acids. Trimming stripped 4 bases from V and 10 bases from J, with 11 bases between. Assay: immunoSEQ multiplex PCR; the TCRdb copy retains only in-frame clones and omits some. Among about 19,000 clones listed, roughly four fifths were seen once. The chain couples TRBV6-6 to TRBJ2-1; a possible D gene is TRBD2 (5 bases). Input material: CD8+ T cells sorted from blood. This receptor was identified in an adult with rheumatoid arthritis. The CDR3 nucleotides read TGTGCCAGCAGTTTTCCGGACTCCGAGCAGTTCTTC. It translates to CASSFPDSEQFF.